Detailed here is one T cell receptor (beta chain). The data belong to a study of blood T cell repertoires in COVID-19. In the authors' workflow: Researchers report that nucleated cell counts were estimated from reference gene primer amplification. Assay: immunoSEQ multiplex PCR; the TCRdb copy retains only in-frame clones and omits some. The V and J calls and clone size are taken from that table; D and trimming were inferred from the DNA. The sample carries about 430,000 clones, 85% to 90% recorded once. The cohort comprised adults aged about 18 to 90 years residing in approximately 25 US areas. The CDR3 is 13 amino acids. Trimming removed 0 bases at V and 6 bases at J, with 9 bases between.

The chain carries TRBV12-3 or TRBV12-4 and TRBJ2-7, with D uncertain. What was sequenced was PBMCs or T cells enriched from blood (not recorded which). The TCR originated in a man younger than 45 who had recovered from COVID-19. The CDR3 region is CASSLAQEAEQYF. The CDR3 bases are TGTGCCAGCAGTTTAGCGCAAGAGGCCGAGCAGTACTTC.